Listed here is a single T cell receptor beta chain. The antigen remains undetermined. This sample was included in a study of T cell responses to AZD1222 COVID-19 vaccine. Findings and limits, study-wide: The donor cohort was predominantly white British with a female majority, and clonal diversity may have been underestimated. Mapped onto spike, vaccine-associated CD4 TCRs spanned it and were dominant at 160-218 and 743-854.

The CDR3 consists of 15 residues. V shed 4 bases and J shed 10 bases, with 23 bases lying between them. Germline V gives CDR1 SNHLY, CDR2 FYNNEI. Using immunoSEQ multiplex PCR, the repertoire was profiled, and TCRdb retains in-frame clones only, with some absent. Of about 120,000 clones listed, 85% to 90% are singletons. This TCR was recovered from an adult in good health. V gene TRBV2 combines with J gene TRBJ2-7, with D possibly called TRBD1 or TRBD2 (5 bases each). The sample here was peripheral blood, taken on day 0 of AZD1222 vaccination. As DNA, the CDR3 is TGTGCCAGCAGTGTGGGGCGTACCCGATCCGAGGGTCAGTACTTC. Its protein is CASSVGRTRSEGQYF. The full variable domain, completed using reference TRBV2 and TRBJ2-7, is EPEVTQTPSHQVTQMGQEVILRCVPISNHLYFYWYRQILGQKVEFLVSFYNNEISEKSEIFDDQFSVERPDGSNFTLKIRSTKLEDSAMYFCASSVGRTRSEGQYFGPGTRLTVT.